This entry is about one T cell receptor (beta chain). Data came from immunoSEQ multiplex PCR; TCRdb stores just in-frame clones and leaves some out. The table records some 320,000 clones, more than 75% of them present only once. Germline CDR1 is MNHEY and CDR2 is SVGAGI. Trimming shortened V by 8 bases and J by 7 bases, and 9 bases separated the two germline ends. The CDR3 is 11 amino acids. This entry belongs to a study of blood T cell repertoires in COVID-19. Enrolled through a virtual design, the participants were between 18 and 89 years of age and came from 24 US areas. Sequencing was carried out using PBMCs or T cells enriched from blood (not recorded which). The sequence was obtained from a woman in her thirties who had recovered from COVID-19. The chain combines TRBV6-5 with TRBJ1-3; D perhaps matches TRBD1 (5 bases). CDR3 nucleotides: TGTGCCAGCGGGAAGGGGAACACCATATATTTT. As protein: CASGKGNTIYF.